A single sample is the source of the 13 T cell receptor beta chains below, sequenced in a study of spatial heterogeneity in lung cancer. The study, taken as a whole, reports: Expanded alpha and beta TCR counts within tumors tracked tumor mutation counts.

Time point of the sample: sample taken at primary tumor resection. TCRdb passed the 5' RACE reads through MiXCR, listing each CDR3 protein once. The data show 18,000 or so distinct CDR3 sequences, 9.5% to 10% seen once. These receptors' targets are unknown. Sequencing was performed on lung tumor tissue, taken at surgery. These receptors originate from a female donor with early-stage non-small cell lung cancer.

Many counts were recorded for this clonotype. This beta chain is an off-target read within a library intended for alpha chains, so its frequency means little. The CDR3 protein is CASSARDTNTEAFF. The CDR3 DNA is TGTGCCAGCAGCGCCCGGGACACAAACACTGAAGCTTTCTTT. The rearrangement links TRBV9 to TRBJ1-1; D possibly corresponds to TRBD1 (6 bases). The CDR3 totals 14 residues. CDR1 is SGDLS and CDR2 is YYNGEE in the germline V gene. Deletions cut 3 bases from V and 2 bases from J, with 11 bases between. Drawing the rest from reference TRBV9 and TRBJ1-1, the complete variable domain is DSGVTQTPKHLITATGQRVTLRCSPRSGDLSVYWYQQSLDQGLQFLIQYYNGEERAKGNILERFSAQQFPDLHSELNLSSLELGDSALYFCASSARDTNTEAFFGQGTRLTVV.

This clonotype showed up many times. This beta chain lies outside the target of a library built for alpha chains; its clone size means little. The chain is built from TRBV18 and TRBJ1-4; D is unresolved. Between the trimmed V and J ends, which lost 3 bases and 6 bases, there was a span of 11 bases. CDR3 length: 14 residues. The V gene's germline CDR1 is KGHSH and CDR2 LQKENI. The CDR3 DNA is TGTGCCAGCTCACCGTCGAGAGCGGATGAAAAACTGTTTTTT. Protein product: CASSPSRADEKLFF.

This clonotype was seen a handful of times. This beta chain is a stray read from a library made for alpha chains; its abundance is not meaningful. This chain connects TRBV21-1 to TRBJ1-5; the D call TRBD1 from the table was never checked on the DNA. TRBV21-1 is labeled a pseudogene. The CDR3 spans 16 residues. The CDR3 reads CASSGGGSYSNQPQHF. CDR3 sequence (DNA): TGTGCCAGCAGTGGGGGCGGGAGTTATAGCAATCAGCCCCAGCATTTT.

This clonotype occurred a few times. A library prepared for alpha chains yielded this beta chain as an off-target read; its size is of little meaning. This chain joins TRBV19 and TRBJ2-2, with 8 bases that match TRBD2. The germline V gene encodes CDR1 LNHDA and CDR2 SQIVND (reference sequence). There are 17 residues in the CDR3. With 4 bases clipped from V and 4 bases from J, the junction kept 11 bases outside the gene matches. The CDR3 loop is CASSTFLSGASTGELFF. The CDR3, as DNA: TGTGCCAGTAGTACCTTCCTTAGCGGGGCTAGCACCGGGGAGCTGTTTTTT.

Regarding this clonotype: Since the library was made to target alpha chains, this beta chain is a stray read and its abundance is not meaningful. The rearrangement uses TRBV12-3 or TRBV12-4 and TRBJ1-2; no firm D call. The CDR3 runs to 15 residues. V lost 6 bases, J lost 8 bases, and 22 bases lay in between. DNA for the CDR3: TGTGCCAGCAGCGCTTCAACGGCACAACTCCAGGGCTACACCTTC. Translation: CASSASTAQLQGYTF.

Ten or more counts support this clonotype. This beta chain represents an off-target read in a library built for alpha chains; its size is of limited meaning. V is TRBV6-2 or TRBV6-3 and J is TRBJ2-3; D tentatively fits TRBD1 or TRBD2 (6 bases each). V lost 2 bases and J 0 bases, leaving 12 bases between the germline ends. CDR1 and CDR2 from the germline V gene are MNHEY and SVGEGT. The CDR3 is made up of 16 amino acids. CDR3 loop: CASSYGPGASTDTQYF. In DNA, the CDR3 is TGTGCCAGCAGTTACGGGCCGGGGGCTAGCACAGATACGCAGTATTTT.

Note on this clonotype: Since the library was made to target alpha chains, this beta chain is a stray read and its abundance is not meaningful. V usage is TRBV5-1 and J usage is TRBJ2-1; 13 bases are shared with TRBD2. The CDR3 loop spans 16 amino acids. Germline loops: CDR1 SGHRS, CDR2 YFSETQ. V was clipped by 4 bases and J by 7 bases; unmatched bases: 8. CDR3 in amino acids: CASSGQLAGGPNEQFF. As DNA, the CDR3 is TGCGCCAGCAGCGGGCAACTAGCGGGGGGGCCGAATGAGCAGTTCTTC.

A word on this clonotype: This beta chain slipped into a library made for alpha chains as a stray read, so its size is not meaningful. V gene TRBV6-2 or TRBV6-3 combines with J gene TRBJ2-1; unclear D gene. The CDR3 is 12 residues long. Germline V gene sequence: CDR1 MNHEY, CDR2 SVGEGT. The V and J ends lost 6 bases and 3 bases respectively, with 6 bases between them. The CDR3 loop is CASRSYYNEQFF. CDR3 sequence (DNA): TGTGCCAGCAGATCTTACTACAATGAGCAGTTCTTC.

This clonotype was seen at least ten times. Because the library targeted alpha chains, this beta chain is an off-target read whose size means little. This rearrangement joins TRBV11-2 to TRBJ2-3; TRBD1 is a possible D gene (5 bases). Germline V gives CDR1 SGHAT, CDR2 FQNNGV. Trimming pared 2 bases from V and 0 bases from J, leaving 21 bases between. The CDR3 consists of 19 residues. This chain's CDR3 is CASSLPYTGPQGSTDTQYF. The CDR3, as DNA: TGTGCCAGCAGCTTACCTTATACTGGCCCCCAGGGAAGCACAGATACGCAGTATTTT.

This clonotype was picked up a small number of times. Since the library was made to target alpha chains, this beta chain is a stray read and its abundance is not meaningful. The V call is TRBV20-1, the J call TRBJ1-1, with unresolved D. The CDR3 spans 13 residues. The germline V and J ends were trimmed by 6 bases and 1 base, with 12 bases remaining between them. The germline V gene encodes CDR1 DFQATT and CDR2 SNEGSKA (reference sequence). CDR3 protein: CSALPGRNTEAFF. CDR3 nucleotides: TGCAGTGCGCTTCCCGGACGGAACACTGAAGCTTTCTTT.

Concerning this clonotype: This beta chain appears as a stray read in a library generated for alpha chains; its size is not informative. The chain recombines TRBV7-9 with TRBJ1-2, with D unclear. The V end was cut by 0 bases, the J end by 8 bases, with 10 bases between. The CDR3 consists of 13 residues. CDR1 and CDR2 (germline): SEHNR, FQNEAQ (reference sequence). CDR3 sequence (DNA): TGTGCCAGCAGCTTAGCTGTCTCGGGAGGCTACACCTTC. This translates into CASSLAVSGGYTF.

In its sample, this clonotype was seen a few times. This beta chain was picked up by a library intended for alpha chains and is off target, so its count carries little meaning. The chain recombines TRBV9 with TRBJ1-2; D may be TRBD1 (6 bases). Germline V gene lookup returns CDR1 SGDLS and CDR2 YYNGEE. Trimming left V 0 bases short and J 8 bases short, with 14 bases between. CDR3 length: 14 amino acids. The CDR3 sequence is CASSVDPAGTGYTF. The CDR3 DNA reads TGTGCCAGCAGCGTAGACCCCGCCGGGACAGGCTACACCTTC.

As for this clonotype: Being off target in a library aimed at alpha chains, this beta chain has a size of little meaning. The rearrangement joins TRBV4-3 to TRBJ2-7; D is ambiguous. Trimming cost V 0 bases and J 2 bases, with 8 bases left between them. Germline V gene lookup returns CDR1 LGHNA and CDR2 YSLEER. The CDR3 is 14 residues long. Here the CDR3 DNA reads TGCGCCAGCAGCCAAGATCCGCACACCTACGAGCAGTACTTC. Its protein is CASSQDPHTYEQYF.